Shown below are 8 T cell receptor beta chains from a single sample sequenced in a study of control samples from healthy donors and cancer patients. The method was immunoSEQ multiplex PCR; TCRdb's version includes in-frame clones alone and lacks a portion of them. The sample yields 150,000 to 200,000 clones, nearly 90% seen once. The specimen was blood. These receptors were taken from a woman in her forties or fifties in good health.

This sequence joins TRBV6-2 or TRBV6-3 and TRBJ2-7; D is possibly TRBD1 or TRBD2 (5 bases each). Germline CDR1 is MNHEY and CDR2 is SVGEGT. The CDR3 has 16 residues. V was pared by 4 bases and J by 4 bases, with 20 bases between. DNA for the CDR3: TGTGCCAGCAGTTTGTCTTCAGGGACGGTTGGTTACGAGCAGTACTTC. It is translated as CASSLSSGTVGYEQYF.

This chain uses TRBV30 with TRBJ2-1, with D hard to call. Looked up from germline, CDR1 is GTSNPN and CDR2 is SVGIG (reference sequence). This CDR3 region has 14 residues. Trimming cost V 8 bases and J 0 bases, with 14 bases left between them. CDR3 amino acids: CAGRKVNSYNEQFF. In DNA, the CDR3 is TGTGCCGGTAGAAAGGTGAACTCCTACAATGAGCAGTTCTTC. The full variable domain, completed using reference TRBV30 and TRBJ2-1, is SQTIHQWPATLVQPVGSPLSLECTVEGTSNPNLYWYRQAAGRGLQLLFYSVGIGQISSEVPQNLSASRPQDRQFILSSKKLLLSDSGFYLCAGRKVNSYNEQFFGPGTRLTVL.

The CDR3 DNA sequence: TGTGCCAGCAGCTTCGACACAGGGCGTGAGGGCTATGGCTACACCTTC. Translated, it gives CASSFDTGREGYGYTF. The V call is TRBV7-2, the J call TRBJ1-2; TRBD1 might be the D (6 bases). Germline V CDR1 and CDR2: SGHTA, FQGNSA. The CDR3 runs to 16 residues. The V end lost 3 bases, the J end lost 4 bases, and 18 bases lay between the germline ends. The full variable domain, rest sourced from reference TRBV7-2 and TRBJ1-2, is GAGVSQSPSNKVTEKGKDVELRCDPISGHTALYWYRQSLGQGLEFLIYFQGNSAPDKSGLPSDRFSAERTGGSVSTLTIQRTQQEDSAVYLCASSFDTGREGYGYTFGSGTRLTVV.

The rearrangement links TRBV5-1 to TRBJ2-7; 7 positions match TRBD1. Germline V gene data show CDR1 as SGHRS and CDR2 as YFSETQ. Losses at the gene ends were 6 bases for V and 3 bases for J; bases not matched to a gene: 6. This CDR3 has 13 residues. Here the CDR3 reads CASIETGSYEQYF. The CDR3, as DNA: TGCGCCAGCATCGAGACAGGGAGCTACGAGCAGTACTTC.

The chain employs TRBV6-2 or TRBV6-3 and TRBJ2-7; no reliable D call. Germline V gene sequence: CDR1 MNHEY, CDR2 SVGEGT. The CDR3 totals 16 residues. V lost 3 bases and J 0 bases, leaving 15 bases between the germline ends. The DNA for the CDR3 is TGTGCCAGCAGTTATTTTTCCCCGGCAGCCTCCTACGAGCAGTACTTC. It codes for CASSYFSPAASYEQYF.

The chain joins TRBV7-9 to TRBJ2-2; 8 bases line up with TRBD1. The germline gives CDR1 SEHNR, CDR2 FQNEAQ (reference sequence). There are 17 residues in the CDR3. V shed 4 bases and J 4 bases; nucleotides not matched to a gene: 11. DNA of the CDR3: TGTGCCAGCAGCTCTATCAGACGACAGGGGATCACCGGGGAGCTGTTTTTT. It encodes CASSSIRRQGITGELFF.

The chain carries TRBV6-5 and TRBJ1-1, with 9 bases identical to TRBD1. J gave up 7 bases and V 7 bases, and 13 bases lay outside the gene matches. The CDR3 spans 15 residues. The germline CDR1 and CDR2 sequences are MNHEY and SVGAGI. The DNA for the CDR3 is TGTGCCAGCAATCTTGTGGGACAGGGACCCTTTGAAGCTTTCTTT. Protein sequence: CASNLVGQGPFEAFF.

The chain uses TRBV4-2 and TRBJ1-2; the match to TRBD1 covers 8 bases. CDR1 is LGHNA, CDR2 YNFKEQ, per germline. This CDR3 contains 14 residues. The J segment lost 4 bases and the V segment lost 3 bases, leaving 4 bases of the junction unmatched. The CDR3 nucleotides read TGTGCCAGCAGCCAGAGACAGGGGAGCTATGGCTACACCTTC. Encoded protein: CASSQRQGSYGYTF.